This T cell receptor (beta chain) was found in a study of PD-1 blockade in classical Hodgkin lymphoma. Time point in this sample: cycle 4 day 1 (C4D1), after more than five weeks of nivolumab. Every patient had relapsed following autologous stem cell transplantation, and cohorts differed in brentuximab vedotin exposure. Sequenced by immunoSEQ multiplex PCR; TCRdb stores in-frame clones only, minus some. Of almost 95,000 clones in the sample, under 85% were seen once. Germline CDR1 reads SGHVS; CDR2 reads FQNEAQ. V lost 8 bases, J lost 5 bases, and 10 bases stayed unmatched. This CDR3 has 15 residues. V is TRBV7-8 and J is TRBJ2-1; 9 bases line up with TRBD1. The receptor was derived from a human donor with classical Hodgkin lymphoma. This specimen was peripheral blood mononuclear cells (PBMCs), taken before the fourth cycle of nivolumab. The CDR3 protein is CASAPRTGVHNEQFF. The CDR3 bases are TGTGCCAGCGCCCCGAGGACAGGGGTTCACAATGAGCAGTTCTTC.